This TCR beta chain is from a study of CD8 T cells in ankylosing spondylitis. Using its own MiXCR run on the 5' RACE reads, TCRdb lists one record per CDR3 protein. The repertoire has around 150,000 distinct CDR3 sequences, 11% of them found once; the top ten carry about 29%. This CDR3 spans 14 amino acids. The germline V gene has CDR1 DFQATT and CDR2 SNEGSKA (reference sequence). Losses at the gene ends were 6 bases for V and 4 bases for J; bases not matched to a gene: 8. This TCR came from a male donor with ankylosing spondylitis or in good health (not recorded which). Sequenced sample: blood, either unsorted or a sorted T cell fraction (not recorded which). V usage is TRBV20-1 and J usage is TRBJ2-7; 11 positions match TRBD2. In nucleotides, the CDR3 is TGCAGTGCCCTTGGACTAGCGGGCGTTTACGAGCAGTACTTC. It translates to CSALGLAGVYEQYF.